This T cell receptor (beta chain) comes out of a study of blood T cells in healthy people across ages (dated by TCRdb to the mid-2010s). Background for the entire study: Template switching captured roughly one uniquely barcoded TCR beta cDNA molecule per two T cells in model experiments. Two additional independent replicas of 1 million unique cDNA reads from the same blood draw were analyzed for two donors (one aged 18 to 30 and one aged 80 or older). The study measured age-related changes in TCR beta repertoire diversity using deep sequencing normalized with unique cDNA molecular identifiers. To avoid experimental bias, donors of different ages were distributed randomly across sequencing lanes. Four age groups were formed from the donors: young (average around 15 years), middle-aged (more than 35), aged (over 55) and long-lived (about 75). Results and caveats for the whole study, not just this receptor: Because donor CMV infection status was unknown, age-related changes in expanded clonotypes were potentially confounded. The percentage of naive T cells measured by flow cytometry correlated strongly with observed TCR beta diversity. Total diversity estimates from one million sequenced T cells were considered lower bounds and underestimates. As age increased, observed TCR beta diversity per million T cells dropped in a roughly linear way, and a significant reduction was already evident by age about 40. Because profiling used bulk unsorted PBMCs, naive and antigen-experienced compartments could not be compared conclusively. Compared with the aged group, the long-lived group had more naive CD4+ T cells, fewer expanded clones and increased TCR diversity, suggesting age selection.

Systemically healthy Caucasian individuals from Russia, approximately 39 in total and aged about 6 to 95 years, were included as donors. Each donor gave roughly 11 milliliters of peripheral blood, drawn into EDTA-treated Vacutainer tubes. Ficoll-Paque density-gradient centrifugation was used to isolate PBMCs, with at least 6.5 million obtained per sample. Total RNA, at least 5 micrograms per sample, was extracted from PBMCs with Trizol reagent. The percentages of naive CD45RAhigh/CD27high T cells were determined by flow cytometry on a PBMC aliquot from every donor. The library was obtained by 5' RACE. Reads for this sample came from an Illumina HiSeq 2500. A second PCR of roughly 7 to 11 cycles was performed with a sample-barcoded 5' primer and a J-beta primer mix. A template-switch 5' adaptor carrying 12 random nucleotides introduced a unique molecular identifier onto each TCR beta cDNA molecule. Each sample yielded at least 2.5 million CDR3-containing paired-end reads. First-strand cDNA synthesis was performed from all RNA using the Mint cDNA synthesis kit, with priming by a TRBC-specific oligonucleotide. All cDNA was treated with uracil-DNA glycosylase and then went through a first 18-cycle PCR with the universal primers M1SS and BC2_uni_R. Under the source paper's analysis protocol: For normalization, 1 million high-quality reads were randomly selected from each sample, with every read carrying a distinct molecular identifier. Reads sharing molecular identifiers were discarded rather than binned into consensus sequences. MiTCR, with a Q25 quality threshold and the strictest error-elimination algorithm, was used for CDR3 identification, clonotype clustering and error correction. Lower-bound total TCR beta diversity was estimated with a nonparametric unseen species model using Euler transformation. TCRdb took the public reads, trimmed them with fastp at Q25, ran MiXCR for clone calling and kept in-frame beta chains. Here each entry gathers all rows of one CDR3 protein and keeps the most common genes and DNA. TCRdb, rather than the study authors, made the V and J calls. The sample yields over 950,000 distinct CDR3 sequences; around two fifths were counted once. The leading ten clones occupy about 12% of the sample.

As regards this clonotype: What antigen it recognizes has not been identified. The record has no base qualities; no much larger clone is one base away.

Relative to germline, V is 7 bases shorter and J is 15 bases shorter, with 19 bases between their ends. CDR1 and CDR2, looked up from the germline V gene (reference sequence), are LNHNV and YYDKDF. The CDR3 numbers 12 residues from cysteine through phenylalanine. Only the CDR3 part of the read is kept: 36 bases, read in frame from the first base. The chain was built from TRBV15 and TRBJ1-5; the D gene cannot be resolved reliably. This sequence originates from a man between 18 and 29 years old in good health. Sequences were obtained from blood. This receptor has the CDR3 CATTNSGSSGHF. DNA sequence: TGTGCCACCACCAACTCAGGATCGAGTGGGCATTTT.